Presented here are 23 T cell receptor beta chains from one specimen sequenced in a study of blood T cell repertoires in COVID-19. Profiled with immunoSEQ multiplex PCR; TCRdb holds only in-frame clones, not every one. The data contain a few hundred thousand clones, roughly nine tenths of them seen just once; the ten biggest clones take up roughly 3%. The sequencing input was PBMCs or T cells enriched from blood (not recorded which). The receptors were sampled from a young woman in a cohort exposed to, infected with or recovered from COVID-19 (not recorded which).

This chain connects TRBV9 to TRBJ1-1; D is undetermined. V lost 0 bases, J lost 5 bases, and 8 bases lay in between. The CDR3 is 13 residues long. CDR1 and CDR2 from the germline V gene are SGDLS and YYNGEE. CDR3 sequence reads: CASSVGRQTEAFF. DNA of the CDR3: TGTGCCAGCAGCGTAGGGAGGCAGACTGAAGCTTTCTTT.

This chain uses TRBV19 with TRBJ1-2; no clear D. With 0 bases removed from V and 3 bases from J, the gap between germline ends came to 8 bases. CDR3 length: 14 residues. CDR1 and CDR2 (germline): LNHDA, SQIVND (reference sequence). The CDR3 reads CASSIEQLHYGYTF. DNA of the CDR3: TGTGCCAGTAGTATAGAACAGTTGCACTATGGCTACACCTTC.

The CDR3 spells CASSLGGLAGGYEQYF. CDR3 DNA sequence: TGTGCCAGCAGCTTGGGGGGACTAGCGGGAGGCTACGAGCAGTACTTC. This chain connects TRBV5-6 to TRBJ2-7; 15 positions match TRBD2. CDR3 size: 16 residues. Germline CDR1 and CDR2: SGHDT and YYEEEE. Trimming at V came to 0 bases and at J to 3 bases, leaving 1 base not matched to a gene.

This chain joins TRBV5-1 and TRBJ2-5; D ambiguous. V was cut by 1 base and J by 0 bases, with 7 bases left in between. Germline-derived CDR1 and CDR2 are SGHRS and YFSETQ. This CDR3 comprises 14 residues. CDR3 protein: CASSLHLNQETQYF. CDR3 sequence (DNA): TGCGCCAGCAGCTTGCACTTGAACCAAGAGACCCAGTACTTC.

In DNA, the CDR3 is TGTGCCAGCAGCTCTACCCACAGGGCGGATGGCTACACCTTC. This encodes CASSSTHRADGYTF. The rearrangement uses TRBV9 and TRBJ1-2; a possible D gene is TRBD1 (6 bases). The CDR3 covers 14 residues. In germline, CDR1 is SGDLS, CDR2 YYNGEE. Trimming removed 4 bases at V and 6 bases at J, with 16 bases between.

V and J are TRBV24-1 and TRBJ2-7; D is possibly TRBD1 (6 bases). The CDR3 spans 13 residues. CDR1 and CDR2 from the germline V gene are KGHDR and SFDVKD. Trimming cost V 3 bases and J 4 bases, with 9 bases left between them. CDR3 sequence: CATSDADRYEQYF. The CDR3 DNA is TGTGCCACCAGTGATGCGGACAGATACGAGCAGTACTTC.

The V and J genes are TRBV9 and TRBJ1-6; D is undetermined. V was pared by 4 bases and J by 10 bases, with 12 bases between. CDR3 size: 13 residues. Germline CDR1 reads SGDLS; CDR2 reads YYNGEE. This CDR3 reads CASSLERGSPLHF. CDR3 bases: TGTGCCAGCAGCCTAGAAAGAGGGTCACCCCTCCACTTT.

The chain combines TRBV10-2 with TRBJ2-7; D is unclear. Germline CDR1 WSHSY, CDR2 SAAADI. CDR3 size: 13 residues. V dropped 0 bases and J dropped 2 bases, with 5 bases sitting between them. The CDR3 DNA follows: TGCGCCAGCAGTGAGTCGGCGGCCTACGAGCAGTACTTC. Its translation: CASSESAAYEQYF.

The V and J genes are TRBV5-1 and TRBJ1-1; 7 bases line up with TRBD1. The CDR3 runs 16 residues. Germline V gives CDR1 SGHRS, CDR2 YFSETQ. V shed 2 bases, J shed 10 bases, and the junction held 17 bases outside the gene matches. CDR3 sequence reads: CASSLTPGTDRVIAFF. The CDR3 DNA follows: TGCGCCAGCAGCTTAACGCCCGGGACCGACAGGGTCATAGCTTTCTTT.

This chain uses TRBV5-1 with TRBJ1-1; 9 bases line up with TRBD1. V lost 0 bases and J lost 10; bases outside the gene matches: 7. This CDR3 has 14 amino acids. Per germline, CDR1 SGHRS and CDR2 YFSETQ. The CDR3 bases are TGCGCCAGCAGCTTGGACAGGGGGCAGATGAGAGCTTTCTTT. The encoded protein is CASSLDRGQMRAFF.

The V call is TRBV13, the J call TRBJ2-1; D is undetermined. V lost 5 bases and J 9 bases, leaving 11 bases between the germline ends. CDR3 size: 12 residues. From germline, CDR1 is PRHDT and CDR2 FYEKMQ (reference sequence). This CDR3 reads CASSPLVGEQFF. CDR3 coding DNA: TGTGCCAGCAGCCCCCTAGTTGGTGAGCAGTTCTTC. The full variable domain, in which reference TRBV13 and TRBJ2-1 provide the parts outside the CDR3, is AAGVIQSPRHLIKEKRETATLKCYPIPRHDTVYWYQQGPGQDPQFLISFYEKMQSDKGSIPDRFSAQQFSDYHSELNMSSLELGDSALYFCASSPLVGEQFFGPGTRLTVL.

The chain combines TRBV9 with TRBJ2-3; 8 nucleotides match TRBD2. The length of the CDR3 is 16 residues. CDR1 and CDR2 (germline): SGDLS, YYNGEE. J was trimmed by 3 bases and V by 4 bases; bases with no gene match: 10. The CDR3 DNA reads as TGTGCCAGCAGCCCCCGAGGAGCGGGGGAAACAGATACGCAGTATTTT. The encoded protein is CASSPRGAGETDTQYF.

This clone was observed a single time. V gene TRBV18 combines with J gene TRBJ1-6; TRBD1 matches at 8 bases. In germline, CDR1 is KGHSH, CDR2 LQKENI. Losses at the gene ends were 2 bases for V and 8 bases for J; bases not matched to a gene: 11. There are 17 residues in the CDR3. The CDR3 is CASSPSSTGVGYSPLHF. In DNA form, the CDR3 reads TGTGCCAGCTCACCAAGTTCGACAGGGGTCGGATATTCACCCCTCCACTTT.

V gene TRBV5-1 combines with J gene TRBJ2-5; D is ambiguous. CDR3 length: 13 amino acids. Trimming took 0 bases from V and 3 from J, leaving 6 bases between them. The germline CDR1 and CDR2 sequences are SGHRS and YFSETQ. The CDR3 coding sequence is TGCGCCAGCAGCTTGGGTTCCAAAGAGACCCAGTACTTC. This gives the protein CASSLGSKETQYF.

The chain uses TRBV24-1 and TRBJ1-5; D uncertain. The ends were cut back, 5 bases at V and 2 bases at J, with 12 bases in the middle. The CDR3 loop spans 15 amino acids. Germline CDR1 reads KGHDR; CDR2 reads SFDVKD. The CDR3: CATSGAREGNQPQHF. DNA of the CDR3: TGTGCCACCAGTGGGGCACGGGAGGGCAATCAGCCCCAGCATTTT.

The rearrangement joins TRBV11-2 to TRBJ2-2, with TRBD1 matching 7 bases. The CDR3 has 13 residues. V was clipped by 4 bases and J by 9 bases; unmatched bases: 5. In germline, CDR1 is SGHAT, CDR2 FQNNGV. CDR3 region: CASSSTGFRELFF. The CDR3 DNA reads TGTGCCAGCAGCTCGACAGGGTTCCGGGAGCTGTTTTTT.

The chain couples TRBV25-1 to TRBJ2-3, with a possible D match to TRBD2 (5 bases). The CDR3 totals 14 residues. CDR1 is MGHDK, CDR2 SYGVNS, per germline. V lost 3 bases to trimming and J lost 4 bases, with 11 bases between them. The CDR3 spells CASSDRGAPDTQYF. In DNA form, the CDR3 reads TGTGCCAGCAGTGATCGGGGAGCTCCAGATACGCAGTATTTT. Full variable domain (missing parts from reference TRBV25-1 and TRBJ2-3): EADIYQTPRYLVIGTGKKITLECSQTMGHDKMYWYQQDPGMELHLIHYSYGVNSTEKGDLSSESTVSRIRTEHFPLTLESARPSHTSQYLCASSDRGAPDTQYFGPGTRLTVL.

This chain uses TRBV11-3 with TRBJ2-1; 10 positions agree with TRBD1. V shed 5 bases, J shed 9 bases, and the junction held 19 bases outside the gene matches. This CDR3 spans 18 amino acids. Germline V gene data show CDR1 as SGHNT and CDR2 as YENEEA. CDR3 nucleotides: TGTGCCAGCAGCCCTACCGGGACAGGGGATCTGGTCGGTAGTGAGCAGTTCTTC. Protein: CASSPTGTGDLVGSEQFF.

CDR3 DNA sequence: TGCGCCAGCAGCTCAACAGGGGGCGAAGAAAAACTGTTTTTT. Its translation: CASSSTGGEEKLFF. The J gene is TRBJ1-4, the V gene TRBV5-1; 9 bases fit TRBD1. V was clipped by 3 bases and J by 8 bases; unmatched bases: 5. CDR3 length equals 14 residues. Germline V gene lookup returns CDR1 SGHRS and CDR2 YFSETQ.

CDR3 DNA sequence: TGTGCCAGCTCACCACGTGCGGGGGGGCCTGAGACCCAGTACTTC. This encodes CASSPRAGGPETQYF. The chain recombines TRBV18 with TRBJ2-5; 9 bases agree with TRBD2. CDR3 length: 15 amino acids. Per germline, CDR1 KGHSH and CDR2 LQKENI. The trim removed 1 base at V and 5 bases at J, leaving 5 bases unmatched.

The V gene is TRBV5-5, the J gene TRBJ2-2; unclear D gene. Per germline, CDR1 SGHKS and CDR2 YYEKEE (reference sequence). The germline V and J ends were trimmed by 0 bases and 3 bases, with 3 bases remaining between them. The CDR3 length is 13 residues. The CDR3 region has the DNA TGTGCCAGCAGCTTGGGAGACACCGGGGAGCTGTTTTTT. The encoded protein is CASSLGDTGELFF. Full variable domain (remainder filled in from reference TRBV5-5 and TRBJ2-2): DAGVTQSPTHLIKTRGQQVTLRCSPISGHKSVSWYQQVLGQGPQFIFQYYEKEERGRGNFPDRFSARQFPNYSSELNVNALLLGDSALYLCASSLGDTGELFFGEGSRLTVL.

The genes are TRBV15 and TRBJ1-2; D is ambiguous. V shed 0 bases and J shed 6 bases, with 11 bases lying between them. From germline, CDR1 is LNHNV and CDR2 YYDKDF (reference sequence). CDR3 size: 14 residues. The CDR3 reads CATSRDPRNDGYTF. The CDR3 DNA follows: TGTGCCACCAGCAGAGATCCCAGAAACGATGGCTACACCTTC.

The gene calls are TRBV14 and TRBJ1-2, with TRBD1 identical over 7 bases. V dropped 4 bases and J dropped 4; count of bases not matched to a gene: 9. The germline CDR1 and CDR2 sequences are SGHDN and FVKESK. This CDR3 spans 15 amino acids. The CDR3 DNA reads TGTGCCAGCAGCCCAAGATTGGGGGACAGCTATGGCTACACCTTC. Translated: CASSPRLGDSYGYTF. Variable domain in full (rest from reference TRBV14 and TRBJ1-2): EAGVTQFPSHSVIEKGQTVTLRCDPISGHDNLYWYRRVMGKEIKFLLHFVKESKQDESGMPNNRFLAERTGGTYSTLKVQPAELEDSGVYFCASSPRLGDSYGYTFGSGTRLTVV.